The present T cell receptor (beta chain) was sequenced within a study of Tregs in tolerant kidney transplant recipients. This clone has a single count. This CDR3 contains 15 residues. With 1 base clipped from V and 7 bases from J, the junction kept 6 bases outside the gene matches. Germline lookup yields CDR1 SGHRS and CDR2 YFSETQ. Sequenced by immunoSEQ multiplex PCR; TCRdb stores in-frame clones only, minus some. The profile shows some 110,000 clones, roughly nine tenths of them singletons. The chain carries TRBV5-1 and TRBJ2-3, with TRBD2 matching 10 bases. The sequence came from a human donor in good health. Source material: CD4+ T cells from blood. The CDR3 loop is CASSLSGRVSHTQYF. The CDR3 region has the DNA TGCGCCAGCAGCTTGAGCGGGAGGGTTTCACATACGCAGTATTTT.